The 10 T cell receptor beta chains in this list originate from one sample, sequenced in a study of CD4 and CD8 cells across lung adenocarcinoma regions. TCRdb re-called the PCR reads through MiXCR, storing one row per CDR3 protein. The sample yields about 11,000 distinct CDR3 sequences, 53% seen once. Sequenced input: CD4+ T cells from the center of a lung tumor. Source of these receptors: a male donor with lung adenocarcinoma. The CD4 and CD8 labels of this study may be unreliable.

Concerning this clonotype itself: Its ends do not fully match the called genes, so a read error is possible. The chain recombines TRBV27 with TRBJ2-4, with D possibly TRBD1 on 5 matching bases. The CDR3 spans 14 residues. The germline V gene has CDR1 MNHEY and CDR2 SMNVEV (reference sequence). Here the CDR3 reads CAGSVRGGQNIQYF. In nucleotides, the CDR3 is TGTGCCGGCAGCGTAAGGGGTGGGCAAAACATTCAGTACTTC.

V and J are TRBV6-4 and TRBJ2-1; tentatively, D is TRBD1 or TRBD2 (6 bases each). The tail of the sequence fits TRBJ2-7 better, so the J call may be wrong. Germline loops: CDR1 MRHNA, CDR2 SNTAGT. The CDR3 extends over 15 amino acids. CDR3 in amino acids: CASSVEGESGYEQYF. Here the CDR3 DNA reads TGTGCCAGCAGTGTGGAGGGGGAAAGTGGCTACGAGCAGTACTTC.

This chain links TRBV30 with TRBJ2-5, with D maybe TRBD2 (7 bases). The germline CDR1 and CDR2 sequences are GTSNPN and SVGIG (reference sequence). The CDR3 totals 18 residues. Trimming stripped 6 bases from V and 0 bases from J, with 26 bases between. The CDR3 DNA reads TGTGCCTGCTCAGGGGCGGTCGGGGGGAGCCGTGACCAAGAGACCCAGTACTTC. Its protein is CACSGAVGGSRDQETQYF.

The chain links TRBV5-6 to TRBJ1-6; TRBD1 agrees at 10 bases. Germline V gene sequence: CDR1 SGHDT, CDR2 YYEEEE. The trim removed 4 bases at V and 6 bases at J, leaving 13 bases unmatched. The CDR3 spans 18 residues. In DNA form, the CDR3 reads TGTGCCAGCAGCCCCTGGGAGACAGGGGGCTTCAGTAATTCACCCCTCCACTTT. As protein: CASSPWETGGFSNSPLHF.

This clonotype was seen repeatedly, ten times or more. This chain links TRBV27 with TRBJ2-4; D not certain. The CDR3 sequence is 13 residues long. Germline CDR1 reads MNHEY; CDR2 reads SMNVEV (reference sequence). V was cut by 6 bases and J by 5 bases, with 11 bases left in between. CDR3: CASRGFVENIQYF. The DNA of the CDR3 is TGTGCCAGCAGAGGGTTTGTAGAAAACATTCAGTACTTC.

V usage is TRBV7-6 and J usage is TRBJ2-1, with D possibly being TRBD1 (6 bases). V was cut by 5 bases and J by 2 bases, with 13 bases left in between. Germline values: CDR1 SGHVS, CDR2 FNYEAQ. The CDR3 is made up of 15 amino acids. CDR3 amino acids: CASSADRPPYNEQFF. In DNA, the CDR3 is TGTGCCAGCAGCGCCGACAGGCCCCCCTACAATGAGCAGTTCTTC. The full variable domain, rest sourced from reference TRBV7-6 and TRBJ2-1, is GAGVSQSPRYKVTKRGQDVALRCDPISGHVSLYWYRQALGQGPEFLTYFNYEAQQDKSGLPNDRFSAERPEGSISTLTIQRTEQRDSAMYRCASSADRPPYNEQFFGPGTRLTVL.

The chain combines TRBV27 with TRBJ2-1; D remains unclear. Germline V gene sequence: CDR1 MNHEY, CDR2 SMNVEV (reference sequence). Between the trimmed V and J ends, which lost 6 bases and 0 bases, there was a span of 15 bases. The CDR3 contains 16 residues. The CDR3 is CASSFSGSSSYNEQFF. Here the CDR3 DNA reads TGTGCCAGCAGCTTCTCCGGGTCCAGCTCCTACAATGAGCAGTTCTTC.

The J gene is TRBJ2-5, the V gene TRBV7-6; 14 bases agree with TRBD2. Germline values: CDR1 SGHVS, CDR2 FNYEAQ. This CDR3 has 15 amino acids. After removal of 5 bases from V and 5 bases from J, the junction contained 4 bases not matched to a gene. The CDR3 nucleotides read TGTGCCAGCAGCACCGGGACTAGCGGGAGCGAGACCCAGTACTTC. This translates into CASSTGTSGSETQYF. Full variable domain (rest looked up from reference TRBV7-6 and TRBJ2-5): GAGVSQSPRYKVTKRGQDVALRCDPISGHVSLYWYRQALGQGPEFLTYFNYEAQQDKSGLPNDRFSAERPEGSISTLTIQRTEQRDSAMYRCASSTGTSGSETQYFGPGTRLLVL.

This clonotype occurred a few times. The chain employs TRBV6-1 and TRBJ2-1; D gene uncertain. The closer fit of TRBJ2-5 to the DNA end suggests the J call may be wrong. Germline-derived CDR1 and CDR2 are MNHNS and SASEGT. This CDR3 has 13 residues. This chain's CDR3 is CASSEYLSETQYF. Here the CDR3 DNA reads TGTGCCAGCAGTGAATACTTATCGGAGACCCAGTACTTC.

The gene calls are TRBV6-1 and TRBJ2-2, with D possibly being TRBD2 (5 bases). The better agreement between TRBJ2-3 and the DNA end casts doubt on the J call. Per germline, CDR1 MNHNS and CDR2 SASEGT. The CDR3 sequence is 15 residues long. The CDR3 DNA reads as TGTGCCAGCACCCGCCAGAGGGCGAGCACCGGGGCGCAGTATTTT. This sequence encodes CASTRQRASTGAQYF.